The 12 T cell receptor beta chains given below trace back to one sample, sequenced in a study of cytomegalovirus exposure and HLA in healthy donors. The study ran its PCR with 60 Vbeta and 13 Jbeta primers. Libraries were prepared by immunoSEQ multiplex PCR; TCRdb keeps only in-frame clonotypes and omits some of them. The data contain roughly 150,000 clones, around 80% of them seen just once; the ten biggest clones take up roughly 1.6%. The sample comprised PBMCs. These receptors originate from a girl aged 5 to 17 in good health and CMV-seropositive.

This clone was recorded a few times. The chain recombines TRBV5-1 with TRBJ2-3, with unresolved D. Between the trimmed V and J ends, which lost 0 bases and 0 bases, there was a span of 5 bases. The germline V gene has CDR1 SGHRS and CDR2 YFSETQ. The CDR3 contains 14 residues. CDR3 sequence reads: CASSLVGSTDTQYF. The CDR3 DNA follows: TGCGCCAGCAGCTTGGTCGGGAGCACAGATACGCAGTATTTT.

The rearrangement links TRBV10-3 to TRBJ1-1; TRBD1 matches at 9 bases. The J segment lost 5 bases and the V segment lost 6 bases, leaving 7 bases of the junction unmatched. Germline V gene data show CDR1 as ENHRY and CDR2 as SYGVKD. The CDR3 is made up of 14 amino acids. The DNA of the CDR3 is TGTGCCATCAGCCCCGGACAGGGGCCGACTGAAGCTTTCTTT. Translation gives CAISPGQGPTEAFF.

The CDR3 region has the DNA TGTGCCAGCAGTCCCCCTGGCCTGAACACCGGGGAGCTGTTTTTT. It yields the protein CASSPPGLNTGELFF. J is TRBJ2-2 and V is TRBV28; no reliable D call. CDR3 length equals 15 residues. The germline V gene encodes CDR1 MDHEN and CDR2 SYDVKM. Trimming shortened V by 5 bases and J by 1 base, and 11 bases separated the two germline ends.

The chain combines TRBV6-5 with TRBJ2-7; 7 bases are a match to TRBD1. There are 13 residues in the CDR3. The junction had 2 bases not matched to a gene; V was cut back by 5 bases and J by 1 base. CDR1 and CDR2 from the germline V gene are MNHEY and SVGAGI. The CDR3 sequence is CASSTTGSYEQYF. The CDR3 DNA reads TGTGCCAGCAGTACGACAGGGTCCTACGAGCAGTACTTC.

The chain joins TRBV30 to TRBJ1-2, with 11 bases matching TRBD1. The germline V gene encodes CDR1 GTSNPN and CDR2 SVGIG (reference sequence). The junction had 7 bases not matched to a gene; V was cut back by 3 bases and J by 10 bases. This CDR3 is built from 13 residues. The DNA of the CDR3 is TGTGCCTGGAGGACCGGGACAGGGGGAACCTACACCTTC. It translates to CAWRTGTGGTYTF.

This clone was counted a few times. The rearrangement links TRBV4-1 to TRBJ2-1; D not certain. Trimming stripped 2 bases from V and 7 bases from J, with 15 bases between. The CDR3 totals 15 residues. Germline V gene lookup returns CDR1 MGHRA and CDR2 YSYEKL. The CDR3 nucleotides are TGCGCCAGCAGCCAACCCAACCTAAGCGAAAATGAGCAGTTCTTC. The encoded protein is CASSQPNLSENEQFF.

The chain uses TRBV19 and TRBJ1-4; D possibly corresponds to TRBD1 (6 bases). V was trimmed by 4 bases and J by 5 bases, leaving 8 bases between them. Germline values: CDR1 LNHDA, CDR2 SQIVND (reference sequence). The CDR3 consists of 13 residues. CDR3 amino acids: CASSRQGNEKLFF. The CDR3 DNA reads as TGTGCCAGTAGTAGGCAGGGGAATGAAAAACTGTTTTTT.

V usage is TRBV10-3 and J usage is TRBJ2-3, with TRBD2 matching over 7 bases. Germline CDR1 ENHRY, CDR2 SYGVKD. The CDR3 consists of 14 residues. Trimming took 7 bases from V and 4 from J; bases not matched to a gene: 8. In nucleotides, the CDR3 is TGTGCCATCACTGGGGGAGGGCTGGCAGATACGCAGTATTTT. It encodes CAITGGGLADTQYF.

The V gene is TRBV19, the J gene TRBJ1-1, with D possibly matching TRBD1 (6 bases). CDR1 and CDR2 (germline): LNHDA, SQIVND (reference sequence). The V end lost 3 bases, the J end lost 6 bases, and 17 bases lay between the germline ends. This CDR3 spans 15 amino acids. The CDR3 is CASSIHRTVSSEAFF. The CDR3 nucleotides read TGTGCCAGTAGTATCCACAGGACAGTCTCATCTGAAGCTTTCTTT. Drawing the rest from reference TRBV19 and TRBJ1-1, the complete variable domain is DGGITQSPKYLFRKEGQNVTLSCEQNLNHDAMYWYRQDPGQGLRLIYYSQIVNDFQKGDIAEGYSVSREKKESFPLTVTSAQKNPTAFYLCASSIHRTVSSEAFFGQGTRLTVV.

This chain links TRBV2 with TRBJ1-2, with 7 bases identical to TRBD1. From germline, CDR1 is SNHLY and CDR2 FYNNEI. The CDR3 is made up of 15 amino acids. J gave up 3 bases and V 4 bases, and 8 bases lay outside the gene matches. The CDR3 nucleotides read TGTGCCAGCAGTGTGGAGGGACAGCCTTACTATGGCTACACCTTC. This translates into CASSVEGQPYYGYTF.

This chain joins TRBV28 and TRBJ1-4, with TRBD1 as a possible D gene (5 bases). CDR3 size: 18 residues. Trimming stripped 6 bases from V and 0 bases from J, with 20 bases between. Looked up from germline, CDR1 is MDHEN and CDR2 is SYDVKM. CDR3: CASSPQAGNPATNEKLFF. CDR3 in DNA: TGTGCCAGCAGCCCCCAAGCAGGGAACCCTGCAACTAATGAAAAACTGTTTTTT.

CDR3 sequence: CASSVPGGEQYF. The CDR3 region has the DNA TGTGCCAGCAGCGTTCCAGGGGGTGAACAGTACTTC. The V gene is TRBV9, the J gene TRBJ2-7; 7 bases are shared with TRBD1. The germline CDR1 and CDR2 sequences are SGDLS and YYNGEE. After removal of 2 bases from V and 10 bases from J, the junction contained 6 bases not matched to a gene. The CDR3 sequence is 12 residues long.